This T cell receptor (beta chain) was captured in a study of regulatory T cells in long-lasting Graves disease. Study-level background: Treatment with antithyroid drugs for over 5 years, together with positive TSH receptor antibodies, meant persistent Graves' disease. Study-wide findings and caveats: Persistent disease was characterized by preferential usage of TRBV28, TRBJ1-2 and TRBJ2-5.

Arm-PCR of CDR3 regions with iRepertoire HTBI primers generated TCR beta libraries. One entry per CDR3 protein, called by TCRdb with MiXCR from the multiplex PCR reads. The sample comprises approximately 500,000 distinct CDR3 sequences, about 22% of which are singletons, and 6.5% to 9% rests with the top ten. This CDR3 region has 11 residues. The germline V and J ends were trimmed by 5 bases and 4 bases, with 6 bases remaining between them. The germline CDR1 and CDR2 sequences are MDHEN and SYDVKM. Time point denoted: persistent/refractory GD, antithyroid drugs over 5 years with positive TRAb. After RNA was extracted from PBMCs, the TCR library was made from it. This clonotype was detected many times. Its antigen is as yet unknown.

The genes are TRBV28 and TRBJ2-7; D unresolved. The source was peripheral blood mononuclear cells (PBMCs), collected when the disease was refractory, from a patient treated with antithyroid drugs. This receptor was obtained from a female donor with Graves disease. CDR3 DNA sequence: TGTGCCAGCAGTGATGCGTACGAGCAGTACTTC. Its protein product is CASSDAYEQYF.